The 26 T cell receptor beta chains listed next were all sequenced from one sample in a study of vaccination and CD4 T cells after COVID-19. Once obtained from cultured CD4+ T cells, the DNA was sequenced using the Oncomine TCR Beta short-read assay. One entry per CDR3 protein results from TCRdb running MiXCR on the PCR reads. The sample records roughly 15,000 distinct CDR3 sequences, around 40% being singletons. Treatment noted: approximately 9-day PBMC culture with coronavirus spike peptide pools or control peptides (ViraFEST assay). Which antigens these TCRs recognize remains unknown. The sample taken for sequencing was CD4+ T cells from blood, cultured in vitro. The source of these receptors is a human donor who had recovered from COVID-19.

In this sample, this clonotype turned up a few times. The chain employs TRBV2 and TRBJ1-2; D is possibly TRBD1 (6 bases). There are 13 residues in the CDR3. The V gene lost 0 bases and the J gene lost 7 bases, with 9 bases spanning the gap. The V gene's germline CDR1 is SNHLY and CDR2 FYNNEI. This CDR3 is CASSEARQVGYTF. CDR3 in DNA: TGTGCCAGCAGTGAAGCGCGACAGGTTGGCTACACCTTC.

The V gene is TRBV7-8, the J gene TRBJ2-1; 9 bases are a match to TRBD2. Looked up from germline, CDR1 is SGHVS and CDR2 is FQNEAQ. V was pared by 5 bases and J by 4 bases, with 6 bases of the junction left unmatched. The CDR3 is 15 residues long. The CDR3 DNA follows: TGTGCCAGCAGCCTGACTAGCGGACCTTACAATGAGCAGTTCTTC. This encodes CASSLTSGPYNEQFF.

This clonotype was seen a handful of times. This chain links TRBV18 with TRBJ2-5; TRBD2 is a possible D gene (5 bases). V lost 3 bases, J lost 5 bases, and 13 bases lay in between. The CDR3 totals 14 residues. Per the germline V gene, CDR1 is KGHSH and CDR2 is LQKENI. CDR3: CASSPDRLRETQYF. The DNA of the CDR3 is TGTGCCAGCTCACCCGACCGACTAAGGGAGACCCAGTACTTC.

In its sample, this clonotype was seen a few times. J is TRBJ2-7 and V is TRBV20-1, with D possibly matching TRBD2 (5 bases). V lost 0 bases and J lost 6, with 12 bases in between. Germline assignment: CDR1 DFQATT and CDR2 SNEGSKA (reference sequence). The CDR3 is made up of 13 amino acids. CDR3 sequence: CSARDPKAGEQYF. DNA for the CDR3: TGCAGTGCTAGAGATCCAAAGGCGGGCGAGCAGTACTTC.

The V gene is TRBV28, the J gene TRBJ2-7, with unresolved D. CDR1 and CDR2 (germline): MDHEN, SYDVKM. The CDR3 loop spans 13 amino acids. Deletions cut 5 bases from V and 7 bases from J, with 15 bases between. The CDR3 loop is CASSPRSPLEQYF. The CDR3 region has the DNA TGTGCCAGCAGTCCTCGTTCCCCTTTGGAGCAGTACTTC.

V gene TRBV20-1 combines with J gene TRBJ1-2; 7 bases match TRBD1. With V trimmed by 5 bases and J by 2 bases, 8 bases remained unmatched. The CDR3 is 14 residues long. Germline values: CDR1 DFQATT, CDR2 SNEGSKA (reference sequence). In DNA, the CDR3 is TGCAGTGCTCCCGAAAGGACAGGAAACTATGGCTACACCTTC. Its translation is CSAPERTGNYGYTF.

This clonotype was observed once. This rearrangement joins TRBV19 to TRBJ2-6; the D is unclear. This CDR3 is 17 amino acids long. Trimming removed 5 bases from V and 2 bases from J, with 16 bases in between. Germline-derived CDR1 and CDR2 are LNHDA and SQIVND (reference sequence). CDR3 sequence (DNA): TGTGCCAGTAGTGTTACAGCCACCAGAACTGGGGCCAACGTCCTGACTTTC. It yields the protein CASSVTATRTGANVLTF.

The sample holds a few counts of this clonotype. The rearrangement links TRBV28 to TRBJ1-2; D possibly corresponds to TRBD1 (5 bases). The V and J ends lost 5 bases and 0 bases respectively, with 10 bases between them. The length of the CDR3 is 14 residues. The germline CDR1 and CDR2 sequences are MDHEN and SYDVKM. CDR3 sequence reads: CASSRGGANYGYTF. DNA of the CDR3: TGTGCCAGCAGTCGCGGGGGGGCTAACTATGGCTACACCTTC.

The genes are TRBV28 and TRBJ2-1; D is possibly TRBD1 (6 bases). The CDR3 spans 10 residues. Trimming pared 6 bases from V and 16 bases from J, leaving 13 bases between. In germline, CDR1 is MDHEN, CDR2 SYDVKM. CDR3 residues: CASSGQLSFF. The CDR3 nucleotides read TGTGCCAGCAGCGGACAGTTATCCTTCTTC.

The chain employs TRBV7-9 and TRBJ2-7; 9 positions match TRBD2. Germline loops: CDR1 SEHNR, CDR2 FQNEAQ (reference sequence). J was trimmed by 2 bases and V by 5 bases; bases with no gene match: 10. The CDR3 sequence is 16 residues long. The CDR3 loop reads CASSGGLAYDTYEQYF. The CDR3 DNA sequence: TGTGCCAGCAGCGGGGGACTAGCCTATGACACCTACGAGCAGTACTTC. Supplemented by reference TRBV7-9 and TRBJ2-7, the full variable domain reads DTGVSQNPRHKITKRGQNVTFRCDPISEHNRLYWYRQTLGQGPEFLTYFQNEAQLEKSRLLSDRFSAERPKGSFSTLEIQRTEQGDSAMYLCASSGGLAYDTYEQYFGPGTRLTVT.

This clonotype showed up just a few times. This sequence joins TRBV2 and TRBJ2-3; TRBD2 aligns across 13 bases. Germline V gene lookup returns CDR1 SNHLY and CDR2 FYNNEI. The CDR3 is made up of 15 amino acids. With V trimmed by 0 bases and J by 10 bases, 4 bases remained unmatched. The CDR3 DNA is TGTGCCAGCAGTGAAGCCCGAACTAGCGGGAGGGCGCAGTATTTT. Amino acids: CASSEARTSGRAQYF.

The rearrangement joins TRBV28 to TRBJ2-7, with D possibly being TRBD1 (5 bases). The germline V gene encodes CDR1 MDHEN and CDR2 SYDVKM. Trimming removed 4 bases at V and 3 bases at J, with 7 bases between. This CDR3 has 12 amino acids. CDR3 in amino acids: CASSSDSYEQYF. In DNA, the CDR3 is TGTGCCAGCAGTTCCGACAGCTACGAGCAGTACTTC. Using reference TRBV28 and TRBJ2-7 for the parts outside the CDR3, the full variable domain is DVKVTQSSRYLVKRTGEKVFLECVQDMDHENMFWYRQDPGLGLRLIYFSYDVKMKEKGDIPEGYSVSREKKERFSLILESASTNQTSMYLCASSSDSYEQYFGPGTRLTVT.

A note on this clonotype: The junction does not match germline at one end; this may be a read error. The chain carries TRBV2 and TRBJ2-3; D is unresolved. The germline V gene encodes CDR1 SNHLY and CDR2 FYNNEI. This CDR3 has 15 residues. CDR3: CASSETTLGTDTHYF. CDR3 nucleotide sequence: TGTGCCAGCAGTGAAACTACCCTAGGCACAGATACGCATTATTTT.

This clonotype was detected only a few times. The CDR3 here is CSARDELDLNEQFF. The CDR3 bases are TGCAGTGCTAGAGACGAACTAGATCTTAATGAGCAGTTCTTC. The genes are TRBV20-1 and TRBJ2-1; possibly TRBD2 for D (5 bases). Trimming cost V 0 bases and J 7 bases, with 13 bases left between them. Germline V lookup: CDR1 DFQATT, CDR2 SNEGSKA (reference sequence). CDR3 length: 14 amino acids.

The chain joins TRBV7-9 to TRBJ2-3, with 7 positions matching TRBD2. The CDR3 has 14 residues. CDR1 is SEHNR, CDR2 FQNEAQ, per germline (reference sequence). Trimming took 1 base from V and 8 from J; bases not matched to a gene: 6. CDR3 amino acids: CASSLGEGLVTQYF. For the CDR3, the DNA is TGTGCCAGCAGCTTAGGGGAAGGACTAGTTACGCAGTATTTT.

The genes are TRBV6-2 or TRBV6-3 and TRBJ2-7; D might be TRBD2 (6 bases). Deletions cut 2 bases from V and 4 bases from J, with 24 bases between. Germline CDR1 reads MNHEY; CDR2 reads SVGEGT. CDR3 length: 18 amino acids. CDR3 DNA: TGTGCCAGCAGTTACGCTCTGGGCGGGGAGACTTCGAAATACGAGCAGTACTTC. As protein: CASSYALGGETSKYEQYF.

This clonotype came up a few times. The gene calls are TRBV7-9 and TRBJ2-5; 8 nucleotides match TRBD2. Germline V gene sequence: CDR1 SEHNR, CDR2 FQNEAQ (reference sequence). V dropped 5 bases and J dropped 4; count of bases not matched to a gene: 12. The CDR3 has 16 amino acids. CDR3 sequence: CASSPTEREFSETQYF. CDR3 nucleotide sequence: TGTGCCAGCAGCCCCACCGAGCGGGAGTTTTCAGAGACCCAGTACTTC.

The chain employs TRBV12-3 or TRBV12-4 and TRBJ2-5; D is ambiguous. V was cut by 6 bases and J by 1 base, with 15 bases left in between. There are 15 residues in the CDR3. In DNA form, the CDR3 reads TGTGCCAGCAGCGGGTCAATTGATGCCCAAGAGACCCAGTACTTC. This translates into CASSGSIDAQETQYF.

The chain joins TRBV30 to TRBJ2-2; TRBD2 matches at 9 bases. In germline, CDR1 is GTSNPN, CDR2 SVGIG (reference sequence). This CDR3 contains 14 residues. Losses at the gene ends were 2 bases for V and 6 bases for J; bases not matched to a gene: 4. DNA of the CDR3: TGTGCCTGGAGTCGGCGGGAGGGCTCCGGGGAGCTGTTTTTT. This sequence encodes CAWSRREGSGELFF.

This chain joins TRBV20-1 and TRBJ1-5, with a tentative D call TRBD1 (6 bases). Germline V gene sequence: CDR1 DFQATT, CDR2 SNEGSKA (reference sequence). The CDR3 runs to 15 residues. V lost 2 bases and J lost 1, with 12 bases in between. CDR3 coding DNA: TGCAGTGCTAGAAGGCAACAGGGCAGCAATCAGCCCCAGCATTTT. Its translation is CSARRQQGSNQPQHF.

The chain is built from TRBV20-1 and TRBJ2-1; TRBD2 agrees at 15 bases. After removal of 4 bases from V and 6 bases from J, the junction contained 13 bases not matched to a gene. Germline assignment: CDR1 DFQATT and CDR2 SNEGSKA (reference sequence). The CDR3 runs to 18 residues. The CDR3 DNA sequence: TGCAGTGCTAATCTACCCGGGACTAGCGGGAGGTGGTCCAATGAGCAGTTCTTC. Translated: CSANLPGTSGRWSNEQFF.

Here the CDR3 reads CSAPPLKRMNTEAFF. The CDR3 nucleotides read TGCAGTGCACCTCCCTTAAAGCGAATGAACACTGAAGCTTTCTTT. The chain joins TRBV20-1 to TRBJ1-1, with unresolved D. The germline V gene has CDR1 DFQATT and CDR2 SNEGSKA (reference sequence). Deletions cut 6 bases from V and 0 bases from J, with 17 bases between. There are 15 residues in the CDR3.

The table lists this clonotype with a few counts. The DNA for the CDR3 is TGCAGTGCTCCGGGGGCCCAGGGCTTCCAAGAGACCCAGTACTTC. Its translation: CSAPGAQGFQETQYF. The chain uses TRBV20-1 and TRBJ2-5, with D perhaps TRBD1 or TRBD2 (6 bases each). The germline V and J ends were trimmed by 5 bases and 1 base, with 17 bases remaining between them. The germline CDR1 and CDR2 sequences are DFQATT and SNEGSKA (reference sequence). This CDR3 is 15 amino acids long.

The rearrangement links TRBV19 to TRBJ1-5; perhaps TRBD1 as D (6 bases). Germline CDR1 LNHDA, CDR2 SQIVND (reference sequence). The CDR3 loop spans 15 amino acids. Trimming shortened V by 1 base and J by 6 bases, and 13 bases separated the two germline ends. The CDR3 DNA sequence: TGTGCCAGTAGTATAGTAGGGGGGAACGGTCAGCCCCAGCATTTT. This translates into CASSIVGGNGQPQHF.

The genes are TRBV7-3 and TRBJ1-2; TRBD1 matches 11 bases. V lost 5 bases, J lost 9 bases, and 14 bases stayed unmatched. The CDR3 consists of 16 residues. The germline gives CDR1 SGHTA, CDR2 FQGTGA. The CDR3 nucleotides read TGTGCCAGCAGCCCGAACGTGGGACAGGGGGACGGAAGCTACACCTTC. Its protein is CASSPNVGQGDGSYTF.

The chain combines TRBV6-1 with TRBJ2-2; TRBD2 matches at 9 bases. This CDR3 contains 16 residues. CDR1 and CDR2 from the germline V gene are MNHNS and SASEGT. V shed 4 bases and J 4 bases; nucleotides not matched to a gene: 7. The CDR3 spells CASSGRLLAGTGELFF. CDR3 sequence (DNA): TGTGCCAGCAGTGGAAGACTACTAGCGGGCACCGGGGAGCTGTTTTTT.